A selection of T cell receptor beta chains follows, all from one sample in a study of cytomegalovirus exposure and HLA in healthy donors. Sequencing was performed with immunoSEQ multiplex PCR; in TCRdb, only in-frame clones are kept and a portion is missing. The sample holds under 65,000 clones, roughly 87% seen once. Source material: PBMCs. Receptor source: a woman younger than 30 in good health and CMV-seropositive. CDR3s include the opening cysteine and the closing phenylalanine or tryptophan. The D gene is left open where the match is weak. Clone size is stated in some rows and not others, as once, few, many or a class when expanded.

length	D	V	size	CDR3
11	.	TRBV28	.	CASRLSGELFF
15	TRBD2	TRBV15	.	CATSRPSGFQETQYF
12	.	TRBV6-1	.	CASSVGLDGYTF
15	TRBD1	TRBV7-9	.	CASSLTRGPDTEAFF
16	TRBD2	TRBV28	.	CASSFDMTSGAGELFF
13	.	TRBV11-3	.	CASSFSGQETQYF
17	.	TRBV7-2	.	CASSLVVYSTVDHEQFF
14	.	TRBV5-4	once	CASSLAGQPPGYTF
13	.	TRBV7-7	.	CASSLGYTYEQYF
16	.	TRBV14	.	CASSQHGGAGNSPLHF
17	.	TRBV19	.	CASSRGLGGRNNQPQHF
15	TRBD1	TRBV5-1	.	CASSREGARGTEAFF
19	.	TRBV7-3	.	CASSRFSGQEGGAGEKLFF
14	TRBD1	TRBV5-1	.	CASSSTGTEETQYF
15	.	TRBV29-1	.	CSVGAYAGIGTEAFF